This T cell receptor beta chain was captured in a study of T-cell memory formation after mild COVID-19. In the study overall: Clusters were largely donor specific. Whole-study results and caveats: Later expanders leaned toward CD4+, whereas clones contracting from day 15 to 85 were balanced CD4/CD8.

Looked up from germline, CDR1 is MNHEY and CDR2 is SVGAGI. Deletions cut 2 bases from V and 6 bases from J, with 12 bases between. This CDR3 contains 14 residues. About this clonotype itself: Its antigen remains unidentified.

TCR alpha and TCR beta cDNA libraries with sample barcodes and UMIs came from 5'RACE using constant-segment primers. Each CDR3 protein gets one entry after TCRdb re-called the 5' RACE reads with MiXCR. This sample yields under 450,000 distinct CDR3 sequences, of which 20% to 25% are seen a single time; over 20% belongs to the top ten. The clonotype originates from a man aged 18-30 years who had mild COVID-19 (a few samples of this study predate the infection). Cell type and time point are not known. The sequencing sample was made of PBMCs or a T cell subset sorted from them (not recorded which). The chain is built from TRBV6-5 and TRBJ2-3, with D unresolved. In DNA form, the CDR3 reads TGTGCCAGCAGTTACGGTCCATGGACGGATACGCAGTATTTT. Protein: CASSYGPWTDTQYF.